The 30 T cell receptor beta chains reported below all come from one sample, sequenced in a study of Graves' ophthalmopathy and Graves' hyperthyroidism. The authors amplified TCR beta CDR3 regions from RNA transcripts. First-round RT-PCR employed HTBI primers, with a second-round multiplex PCR after it. TCRdb independently ran MiXCR on the multiplex PCR reads; one entry per CDR3 protein. The sample carries a few hundred thousand distinct CDR3 sequences, under 45% recorded once. Sequenced material: peripheral blood or thyroid tissue (not recorded which). These receptor sequences come from an adult man with Graves' hyperthyroidism.

The genes are TRBV10-3 and TRBJ1-2; tentative D call: TRBD1 (5 bases). Germline assignment: CDR1 ENHRY and CDR2 SYGVKD. The CDR3 extends over 18 amino acids. The CDR3 DNA reads as TGTGCTAACTGGGGCAGGGAACGGATGACAGACACTAACTATGGCTACACCTTC. Its protein is CANWGRERMTDTNYGYTF.

This clonotype was seen a few times. The chain is built from TRBV6-1 and TRBJ2-7; D possibly corresponds to TRBD2 (6 bases). V was trimmed by 7 bases and J by 3 bases, leaving 25 bases between them. Germline CDR1 reads MNHNS; CDR2 reads SASEGT. This CDR3 spans 17 amino acids. The CDR3, as DNA: TGTGCCAGCATTCACGCGCTGGGGCGGGGAGTTTTCTACGAGCAGTACTTC. This sequence encodes CASIHALGRGVFYEQYF.

With regard to this clonotype: A junction boundary mismatches the germline segment, possibly from a read error. The V and J genes are TRBV6-5 and TRBJ2-5; TRBD2 might be the D (6 bases). Looked up from germline, CDR1 is MNHEY and CDR2 is SVGAGI. The CDR3 runs 16 residues. The CDR3 region is CAISLSDPGRRETQYF. In DNA form, the CDR3 reads TGTGCCATCAGTTTATCGGACCCTGGGAGGCGGGAGACCCAGTACTTC.

This clonotype occurred many times. The chain couples TRBV20-1 to TRBJ2-7; D possibly corresponds to TRBD1 (6 bases). V was trimmed by 1 base and J by 1 base, leaving 14 bases between them. The CDR3 has 15 residues. CDR1 and CDR2 (germline): DFQATT, SNEGSKA (reference sequence). The CDR3: CSARGTLTGSYEQYF. The CDR3 region has the DNA TGCAGTGCTAGAGGAACCCTGACAGGATCCTACGAGCAGTACTTC.

This clonotype has a count of ten or more. Germline is not matched at one junction end, which may reflect a read error. The chain is built from TRBV7-7 and TRBJ2-7, with TRBD2 matching over 12 bases. The CDR3 runs 15 residues. CDR1 and CDR2 (germline): SSHAT, FNYEAQ (reference sequence). CDR3 nucleotides: TGTGCTAGCAGGCCTCCACGGACTAGCGGGGACGAGCAGTACTTC. Translation: CASRPPRTSGDEQYF.

Points on this clonotype: A junction boundary mismatches the germline segment, possibly from a read error. This chain joins TRBV24-1 and TRBJ2-7; D remains unclear. This CDR3 comprises 13 residues. Germline CDR1 is KGHDR and CDR2 is SFDVKD. As DNA, the CDR3 is TGTGCCAGCAGTTTACAAGAGAGGTACGAGCAGTACTTC. This codes for CASSLQERYEQYF.

In its sample, this clonotype was seen many times. CDR3: CAISESGGVRSEAFF. CDR3 sequence (DNA): TGTGCCATCAGTGAGTCGGGAGGGGTTCGGTCTGAAGCTTTCTTT. V and J are TRBV10-3 and TRBJ1-1, with D perhaps matching TRBD1 (5 bases). Trimming took off 0 bases at V and 6 bases at J, with 14 bases between the two ends. Germline loops: CDR1 ENHRY, CDR2 SYGVKD. The CDR3 consists of 15 residues.

The sample holds a few counts of this clonotype. V and J are TRBV24-1 and TRBJ2-2; TRBD1 agrees at 8 bases. V dropped 4 bases and J dropped 3; count of bases not matched to a gene: 6. Germline V CDR1 and CDR2: KGHDR, SFDVKD. The CDR3 contains 16 residues. The CDR3 is CATSDADRGYTGELFF. In nucleotides, the CDR3 is TGTGCCACCAGTGACGCCGACAGGGGCTACACCGGGGAGCTGTTTTTT.

This clonotype appeared many times. The chain links TRBV7-3 to TRBJ1-5, with D unresolved. Trimming removed 5 bases from V and 5 bases from J, with 10 bases in between. The germline V gene has CDR1 SGHTA and CDR2 FQGTGA. This CDR3 region has 13 residues. CDR3 amino acids: CASSPGAHQPQHF. CDR3 DNA sequence: TGTGCCAGCAGCCCCGGTGCCCATCAGCCCCAGCATTTT. Full variable domain (outside the CDR3, taken from reference TRBV7-3 and TRBJ1-5): GAGVSQTPSNKVTEKGKYVELRCDPISGHTALYWYRQSLGQGPEFLIYFQGTGAADDSGLPNDRFFAVRPEGSVSTLKIQRTERGDSAVYLCASSPGAHQPQHFGDGTRLSIL.

At least ten counts were recorded for this clonotype. The chain employs TRBV9 and TRBJ2-5; 12 bases map to TRBD1. CDR3 size: 16 residues. The germline V gene encodes CDR1 SGDLS and CDR2 YYNGEE. The V gene end was trimmed by 2 bases and the J gene end by 2 bases; junction bases not matched to a gene: 4. The CDR3 region has the DNA TGTGCCAGCAGCGTCGGGACAGGGGGCTTTCAAGAGACCCAGTACTTC. Protein sequence: CASSVGTGGFQETQYF.

This chain links TRBV20-1 with TRBJ2-3; D gene ambiguous. The germline gives CDR1 DFQATT, CDR2 SNEGSKA (reference sequence). Trimming shortened V by 2 bases and J by 2 bases, and 5 bases separated the two germline ends. The CDR3 is 12 amino acids. Written as DNA, the CDR3 is TGCAGTGCTAGACTCTTCACAGATACGCAGTATTTT. Its translation is CSARLFTDTQYF.

Many counts were recorded for this clonotype. This chain joins TRBV7-3 and TRBJ1-1, with 9 bases that match TRBD1. This CDR3 region has 16 residues. Trimming took 5 bases from V and 4 from J; bases not matched to a gene: 11. CDR1 and CDR2 from the germline V gene are SGHTA and FQGTGA. DNA of the CDR3: TGTGCCAGCAGCGCAACGGGGACAGGGCAAATCACTGAAGCTTTCTTT. Protein: CASSATGTGQITEAFF.

This clonotype was seen many times. This chain connects TRBV29-1 to TRBJ1-2; 9 bases agree with TRBD1. Trimming cost V 6 bases and J 6 bases; bases outside gene matches: 11. CDR3 length equals 14 residues. Germline V gene lookup returns CDR1 SQVTM and CDR2 ANQGSEA. The CDR3 DNA reads as TGCAGCGTGAGTCCCGGGACAGGGATCAATGGCTACACCTTC. Translating it yields CSVSPGTGINGYTF.

This clonotype was seen ten or more times. The rearrangement joins TRBV4-1 to TRBJ2-5; weak D call: TRBD2 (5 bases). Germline V gives CDR1 MGHRA, CDR2 YSYEKL. Trimming stripped 1 base from V and 1 base from J, with 19 bases between. The CDR3 is made up of 18 amino acids. The CDR3 nucleotides read TGCGCCAGCAGCCAAGTCCTTCCCACACGGACTTTCCAAGAGACCCAGTACTTC. It is translated as CASSQVLPTRTFQETQYF.

This clonotype was detected ten times or more. This chain links TRBV7-2 with TRBJ1-6; D is uncertain. This CDR3 spans 13 amino acids. Germline V CDR1 and CDR2: SGHTA, FQGNSA. V shed 1 base and J shed 8 bases, with 6 bases lying between them. CDR3 loop: CASSLVTDSPLHF. The DNA of the CDR3 is TGTGCCAGCAGCTTAGTTACAGATTCACCCCTCCACTTT.

Many counts were recorded for this clonotype. The chain carries TRBV19 and TRBJ1-5; D gene unclear. This CDR3 is 15 amino acids long. Germline V gene data show CDR1 as LNHDA and CDR2 as SQIVND (reference sequence). Between the trimmed V and J ends, which lost 8 bases and 1 base, there was a span of 15 bases. The chain's CDR3 is CASRMEGVSNQPQHF. The CDR3 coding sequence is TGTGCCAGTCGCATGGAGGGCGTGAGCAATCAGCCCCAGCATTTT.

This clonotype was seen many times. This chain uses TRBV5-1 with TRBJ1-3; no definite D call. CDR1 and CDR2 (germline): SGHRS, YFSETQ. The CDR3 consists of 15 residues. V was clipped by 0 bases and J by 0 bases, with 7 bases between them. In DNA, the CDR3 is TGCGCCAGCAGCTTGGCCGCCGGCTCTGGAAACACCATATATTTT. This codes for CASSLAAGSGNTIYF.

This clonotype turned up a few times. The chain is built from TRBV24-1 and TRBJ2-2; 7 nucleotides align to TRBD1. Germline loops: CDR1 KGHDR, CDR2 SFDVKD. The CDR3 length is 17 residues. Trimming removed 4 bases from V and 0 bases from J; junction bases left unmatched: 7. CDR3 nucleotide sequence: TGTGCCACCAGTGACCCGACAGGGTTTGCGAACACCGGGGAGCTGTTTTTT. Translating gives CATSDPTGFANTGELFF.

This rearrangement joins TRBV28 to TRBJ1-4, with TRBD1 as a possible D gene (6 bases). The CDR3 covers 15 residues. The V end was cut by 2 bases, the J end by 6 bases, with 13 bases between. Germline V gives CDR1 MDHEN, CDR2 SYDVKM. CDR3 protein: CASSLQGSLDEKLFF. The CDR3 nucleotides are TGTGCCAGCAGTTTACAGGGGAGTTTAGATGAAAAACTGTTTTTT.

In this sample, this clonotype turned up a few times. The V gene is TRBV7-8, the J gene TRBJ1-2; D not certain. This CDR3 has 16 amino acids. CDR1 and CDR2 from the germline V gene are SGHVS and FQNEAQ. Trimming left V 2 bases short and J 2 bases short, with 15 bases between. The CDR3 protein is CASSLSTSYLNYGYTF. The CDR3 nucleotides read TGTGCCAGCAGCTTATCGACCTCCTATTTAAACTATGGCTACACCTTC.

This clonotype turned up a few times. At one end, the junction sequence differs from germline, possibly due to a read error. The rearrangement uses TRBV4-1 and TRBJ1-1, with 8 nucleotides matching TRBD1. The CDR3 length is 17 residues. CDR1 is MGHRA and CDR2 is YSYEKL in the germline V gene. In DNA, the CDR3 is TGTGCCAGCAGCCAAGCGGGTTACAGGGGGAAGGGCACTGAAGCTTTCTTT. Residues: CASSQAGYRGKGTEAFF.

This clonotype has more than one count but fewer than ten. The chain uses TRBV2 and TRBJ2-7; no definite D call. Germline V gives CDR1 SNHLY, CDR2 FYNNEI. The CDR3 covers 13 residues. V lost 7 bases, J lost 5 bases, and 15 bases lay in between. CDR3 residues: CASTDGMQDEQYF. CDR3 coding DNA: TGTGCCAGCACGGACGGCATGCAGGACGAGCAGTACTTC.

V usage is TRBV7-2 and J usage is TRBJ2-7, with D possibly matching TRBD2 (6 bases). Germline lookup yields CDR1 SGHTA and CDR2 FQGNSA. Trimming took 5 bases from V and 0 from J, leaving 17 bases between them. This CDR3 region has 16 residues. The CDR3: CASSDRRGWSSYEQYF. DNA of the CDR3: TGTGCCAGCAGCGATAGACGGGGGTGGAGCTCCTACGAGCAGTACTTC.

In its sample, this clonotype was seen once. This chain joins TRBV20-1 and TRBJ2-7, with 7 bases fitting TRBD1. Per the germline V gene, CDR1 is DFQATT and CDR2 is SNEGSKA (reference sequence). V was pared by 2 bases and J by 5 bases, with 9 bases of the junction left unmatched. This CDR3 contains 14 residues. CDR3 sequence (DNA): TGCAGTGCTAGACCCAACAGGGGAGTGGACGAGCAGTACTTC. It translates to CSARPNRGVDEQYF.

Of note for this clonotype: This may arise from a read error, as a much more abundant clone is one base away. The gene calls are TRBV6-1 and TRBJ1-1; 7 bases are shared with TRBD1. CDR3 length equals 13 residues. CDR1 and CDR2 (germline): MNHNS, SASEGT. J gave up 6 bases and V 8 bases, and 9 bases lay outside the gene matches. The CDR3 here is CASLERGLSEAFF. The CDR3 DNA sequence: TGTGCCAGCCTGGAAAGGGGGCTGTCTGAAGCTTTCTTT.

DNA of the CDR3: TGCAGTGCCGCTACTAGGTCTCCCCACGAGCAGTACTTC. Its protein is CSAATRSPHEQYF. V usage is TRBV20-1 and J usage is TRBJ2-7; D perhaps matches TRBD2 (5 bases). Germline V gene data show CDR1 as DFQATT and CDR2 as SNEGSKA (reference sequence). V was cut by 6 bases and J by 5 bases, with 17 bases left in between. The CDR3 length is 13 residues.

Here the CDR3 DNA reads TGTGCCAGCAGTGAAGAAGGGACAGGGAGGTTCGAGCAGTACTTC. This gives the protein CASSEEGTGRFEQYF. This chain uses TRBV6-6 with TRBJ2-7; 9 bases map to TRBD1. Losses at the gene ends were 5 bases for V and 6 bases for J; bases not matched to a gene: 11. The germline V gene has CDR1 MNHNY and CDR2 SVGAGI (reference sequence). The CDR3 length is 15 residues.

The sample holds many counts of this clonotype. The rearrangement joins TRBV24-1 to TRBJ2-7; 9 nucleotides match TRBD1. The CDR3 is made up of 16 amino acids. CDR1 is KGHDR and CDR2 is SFDVKD in the germline V gene. The junction had 10 bases not matched to a gene; V was cut back by 3 bases and J by 5 bases. The CDR3 protein is CATSDPRQGVRNEQYF. The CDR3 DNA sequence: TGTGCCACCAGTGATCCGAGACAGGGGGTTCGAAACGAGCAGTACTTC.

This clonotype appeared many times. The rearrangement uses TRBV15 and TRBJ1-5, with 7 bases matching TRBD1. J lost 2 bases, V lost 7 bases, and 5 bases had no gene match. Germline lookup yields CDR1 LNHNV and CDR2 YYDKDF (reference sequence). This CDR3 has 14 amino acids. In DNA form, the CDR3 reads TGTGCCACCACCTTAGGGGGCCGCAATCAGCCCCAGCATTTT. As protein: CATTLGGRNQPQHF.

Note on this clonotype: One junction end does not reproduce the germline sequence, and a read error may be involved. V and J are TRBV7-2 and TRBJ1-4; no clear D. The CDR3 spans 16 residues. Germline V gene lookup returns CDR1 SGHTA and CDR2 FQGNSA. The CDR3 protein is CASSRARPQTNGKLFF. The CDR3 DNA reads as TGTGCCAGCAGCAGGGCCAGGCCACAAACTAATGGAAAACTGTTTTTT.